This is a list of T cell receptor beta chains from one sample in a study of regulatory T cells in long-lasting Graves disease. TCRdb itself ran the multiplex PCR reads through MiXCR, one entry per CDR3 protein. Here the sample spans 200,000 to 250,000 distinct CDR3 sequences, about 19% being singletons. The sequencing here drew on peripheral blood mononuclear cells (PBMCs), taken at new diagnosis, from a patient treated with antithyroid drugs. These receptor sequences come from a female donor with Graves disease. The CDR3 runs from the conserved cysteine through the conserved F or W. The D gene is left open where the match is weak. A row's size may be missing; if present it is once, few, many or a size class.

v_call	d_call	j_call	clone_size	cdr3_aa	cdr3_nt
TRBV11-3	NA	TRBJ2-5	many	CASSLGTAQETQYF	TGTGCCAGCAGCCTCGGGACTGCCCAAGAGACCCAGTACTTC
TRBV28	NA	TRBJ2-6	NA	CASSLSRGSGANVLTF	TGTGCCAGCAGTTTGAGCAGGGGCTCTGGGGCCAACGTCCTGACTTTC
TRBV15	NA	TRBJ2-3	many	CATSIRGPSTDTQYF	TGTGCCACCAGCATAAGAGGACCTAGCACAGATACGCAGTATTTT
TRBV19	NA	TRBJ1-3	few	CASSIGAFRTAGNTIYF	TGTGCCAGTAGTATAGGCGCTTTTCGGACGGCCGGAAACACCATATATTTT
TRBV27	NA	TRBJ2-1	many	CASSLYYGTTYNEQFF	TGTGCCAGCAGTCTCTACTACGGAACCACCTACAATGAGCAGTTCTTC
TRBV27	TRBD1	TRBJ2-7	many	CASSFGLSGTVSYEQYF	TGTGCCAGCAGTTTCGGTCTTAGTGGGACAGTCTCCTACGAGCAGTACTTC
TRBV6-2/TRBV6-3	NA	TRBJ2-1	NA	CASRSVHQSPYNEQFF	TGTGCCAGCAGGTCGGTGCACCAGAGCCCCTACAATGAGCAGTTCTTC
TRBV3-1	NA	TRBJ1-2	many	CASSQPASNYGYTF	TGTGCCAGCAGCCAACCAGCCTCTAACTATGGCTACACCTTC
TRBV11-2	TRBD1	TRBJ2-2	many	CASSTRTGLANTGELFF	TGTGCCAGCAGCACCCGGACAGGCCTCGCGAACACCGGGGAGCTGTTTTTT
TRBV10-3	NA	TRBJ2-5	few	CAISELGGKETQYF	TGTGCCATCAGTGAGTTAGGAGGGAAAGAGACCCAGTACTTC
TRBV4-2	NA	TRBJ2-7	many	CASSQLGEYDEQYF	TGTGCCAGCAGCCAGTTAGGGGAGTACGACGAGCAGTACTTC
TRBV30	NA	TRBJ1-5	many	CAWNKRGGNQPQHF	TGTGCCTGGAACAAGAGAGGGGGCAATCAGCCCCAGCATTTT
TRBV6-5	TRBD1	TRBJ1-5	many	CASSLTGDQPQHF	TGTGCCAGCAGTTTGACAGGGGATCAGCCCCAGCATTTT
TRBV20-1	TRBD2	TRBJ2-3	many	CSAIAGGIDTQYF	TGCAGTGCTATCGCGGGAGGGATAGATACGCAGTATTTT
TRBV7-2	TRBD1	TRBJ1-5	many	CASSSGQGPGQPQHF	TGTGCCAGCAGCTCGGGACAGGGGCCGGGCCAGCCCCAGCATTTT
TRBV24-1	TRBD2	TRBJ2-1	many	CATSDLLRGRNEQFF	TGTGCCACCAGTGATTTGCTGCGCGGGAGGAATGAGCAGTTCTTC
TRBV7-9	TRBD1	TRBJ2-1	NA	CASSQWTGEQFF	TGTGCCAGCAGCCAATGGACAGGTGAGCAGTTCTTC
TRBV12-5	NA	TRBJ2-2	many	CASGLVLGALNTGELFF	TGTGCTAGTGGTTTGGTATTAGGAGCCCTGAACACCGGGGAGCTGTTTTTT
TRBV10-1	TRBD1	TRBJ2-7	many	CASSAGDSRTSYEQYF	TGCGCCAGCAGCGCCGGGGACAGCCGAACATCCTACGAGCAGTACTTC
TRBV20-1	NA	TRBJ1-5	many	CSARGENQPQHF	TGCAGTGCTAGAGGGGAGAATCAGCCCCAGCATTTT
TRBV29-1	NA	TRBJ2-7	many	CSVGRATYGGEQYF	TGCAGCGTTGGCCGGGCGACTTACGGGGGCGAGCAGTACTTC
TRBV7-2	TRBD1	TRBJ2-3	NA	CASSLVRDSFSTDTQYF	TGTGCCAGCAGCTTAGTTCGGGACAGTTTTAGCACAGATACGCAGTATTTT
TRBV11-2	TRBD2	TRBJ2-2	NA	CASTTERGGGHRGAVF	TGTGCCAGCACCACCGAACGGGGGGGGGGCCACCGGGGAGCTGTTTTT
TRBV6-5	NA	TRBJ1-6	NA	CASSYGDLPLHF	TGTGCCAGCAGTTATGGGGATTTGCCCCTCCACTTT
TRBV12-3/TRBV12-4	NA	TRBJ1-5	few	CASRSDYSGHSNQPQHF	TGTGCCAGCAGATCGGACTACTCAGGACATAGCAATCAGCCCCAGCATTTT
TRBV15	NA	TRBJ1-1	few	CATSRETGRAEAFF	TGTGCCACCAGCAGAGAAACGGGTCGGGCTGAAGCTTTCTTT